This TCR beta chain comes out of a study of blood T cell repertoires in COVID-19. Sequencing used immunoSEQ multiplex PCR; TCRdb keeps in-frame clones, though not all of them. The data hold around 190,000 clones, with about 85% observed a single time. Between the trimmed V and J ends, which lost 6 bases and 3 bases, there was a span of 22 bases. Germline V gene data show CDR1 as MDHEN and CDR2 as SYDVKM. This CDR3 spans 17 amino acids. The TCR originated in a woman older than 75 with acute or convalescent COVID-19. The sequencing input was peripheral blood. The rearrangement joins TRBV28 to TRBJ2-3; D is perhaps TRBD1 (7 bases). CDR3 sequence: CASRGGRDRGFTDTQYF. CDR3 nucleotide sequence: TGTGCCAGCAGGGGGGGCAGGGACAGAGGTTTTACAGATACGCAGTATTTT.